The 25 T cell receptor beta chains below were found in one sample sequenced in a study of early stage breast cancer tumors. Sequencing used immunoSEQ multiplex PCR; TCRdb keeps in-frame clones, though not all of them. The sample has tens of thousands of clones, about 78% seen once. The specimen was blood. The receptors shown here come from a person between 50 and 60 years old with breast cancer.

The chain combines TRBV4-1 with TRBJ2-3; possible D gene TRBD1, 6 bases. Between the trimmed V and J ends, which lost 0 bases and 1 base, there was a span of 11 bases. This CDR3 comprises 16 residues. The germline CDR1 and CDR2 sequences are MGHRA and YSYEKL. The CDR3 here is CASSQDSGVGTDTQYF. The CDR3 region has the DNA TGCGCCAGCAGCCAAGACTCAGGGGTGGGCACAGATACGCAGTATTTT.

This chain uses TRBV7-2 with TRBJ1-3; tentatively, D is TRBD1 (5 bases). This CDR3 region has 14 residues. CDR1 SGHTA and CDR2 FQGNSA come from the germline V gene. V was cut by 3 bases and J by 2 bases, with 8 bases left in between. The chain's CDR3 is CASSLGLPGNTIYF. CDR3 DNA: TGTGCCAGCAGCTTGGGACTCCCTGGAAACACCATATATTTT.

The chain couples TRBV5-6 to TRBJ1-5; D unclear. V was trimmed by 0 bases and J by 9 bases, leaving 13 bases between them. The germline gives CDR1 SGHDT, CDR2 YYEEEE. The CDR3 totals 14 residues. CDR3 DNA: TGTGCCAGCAGCTTGGAAGGAGAACTACGGCCCCAGCATTTT. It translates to CASSLEGELRPQHF.

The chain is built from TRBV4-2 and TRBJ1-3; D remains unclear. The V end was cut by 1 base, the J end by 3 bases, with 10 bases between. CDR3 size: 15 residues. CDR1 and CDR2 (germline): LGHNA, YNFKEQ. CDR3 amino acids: CASSQGETHGNTIYF. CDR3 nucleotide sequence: TGTGCCAGCAGCCAAGGGGAGACACATGGAAACACCATATATTTT.

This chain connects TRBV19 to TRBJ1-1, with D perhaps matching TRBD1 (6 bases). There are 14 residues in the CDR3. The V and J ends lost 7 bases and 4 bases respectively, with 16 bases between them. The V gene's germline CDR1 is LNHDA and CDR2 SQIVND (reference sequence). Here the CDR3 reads CASTFGGGGTEAFF. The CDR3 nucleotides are TGTGCCAGTACCTTCGGCGGGGGCGGCACTGAAGCTTTCTTT.

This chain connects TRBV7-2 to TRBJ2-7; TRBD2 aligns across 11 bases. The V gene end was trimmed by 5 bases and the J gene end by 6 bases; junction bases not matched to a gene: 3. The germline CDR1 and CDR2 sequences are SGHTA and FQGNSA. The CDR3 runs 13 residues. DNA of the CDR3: TGTGCCAGCAGCCGCGGACTAGCGGGCGAGCAGTACTTC. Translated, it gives CASSRGLAGEQYF.

CDR3 coding DNA: TGTGCCAGCAGTTTAACGGGGTTTCAGCCCCAGCATTTT. Protein sequence: CASSLTGFQPQHF. V gene TRBV27 combines with J gene TRBJ1-5; D call uncertain. CDR1 and CDR2 (germline): MNHEY, SMNVEV (reference sequence). V dropped 2 bases and J dropped 6 bases, with 8 bases sitting between them. CDR3 length: 13 residues.

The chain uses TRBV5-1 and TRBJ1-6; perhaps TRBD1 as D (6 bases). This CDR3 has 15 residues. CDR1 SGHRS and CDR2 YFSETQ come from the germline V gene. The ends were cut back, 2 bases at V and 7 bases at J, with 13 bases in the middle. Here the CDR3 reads CASSFQDRGNSPLHF. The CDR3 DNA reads TGCGCCAGCAGCTTCCAGGACAGAGGAAATTCACCCCTCCACTTT. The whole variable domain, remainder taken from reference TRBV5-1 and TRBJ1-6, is KAGVTQTPRYLIKTRGQQVTLSCSPISGHRSVSWYQQTPGQGLQFLFEYFSETQRNKGNFPGRFSGRQFSNSRSEMNVSTLELGDSALYLCASSFQDRGNSPLHFGNGTRLTVT.

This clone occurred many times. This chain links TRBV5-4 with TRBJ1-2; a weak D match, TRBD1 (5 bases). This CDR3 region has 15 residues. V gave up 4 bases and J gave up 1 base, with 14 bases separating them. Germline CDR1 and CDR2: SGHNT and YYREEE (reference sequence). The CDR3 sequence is CASSPAEGLNYGYTF. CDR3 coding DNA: TGTGCCAGCAGCCCGGCGGAGGGGCTTAACTATGGCTACACCTTC.

The CDR3 DNA is TGTGCCAGCAGCCCGGAGGCGCGGGCCTATGGCTACACCTTC. This codes for CASSPEARAYGYTF. The gene calls are TRBV11-2 and TRBJ1-2; D gene unclear. The germline V gene has CDR1 SGHAT and CDR2 FQNNGV. The germline V and J ends were trimmed by 5 bases and 4 bases, with 14 bases remaining between them. The CDR3 has 14 residues.

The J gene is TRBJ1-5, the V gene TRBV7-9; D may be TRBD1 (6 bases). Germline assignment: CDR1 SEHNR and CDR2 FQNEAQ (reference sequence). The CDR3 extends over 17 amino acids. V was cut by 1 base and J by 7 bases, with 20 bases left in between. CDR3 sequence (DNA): TGTGCCAGCAGCTTAGGGTACGGGGGGCCTAAGGGGCAGCCCCAGCATTTT. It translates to CASSLGYGGPKGQPQHF.

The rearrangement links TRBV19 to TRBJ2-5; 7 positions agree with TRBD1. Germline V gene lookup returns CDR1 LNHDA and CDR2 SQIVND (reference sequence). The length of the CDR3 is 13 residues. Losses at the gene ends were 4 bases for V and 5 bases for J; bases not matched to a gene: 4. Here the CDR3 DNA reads TGTGCCAGTAGTAGTACAGGGGTTGAGACCCAGTACTTC. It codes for CASSSTGVETQYF.

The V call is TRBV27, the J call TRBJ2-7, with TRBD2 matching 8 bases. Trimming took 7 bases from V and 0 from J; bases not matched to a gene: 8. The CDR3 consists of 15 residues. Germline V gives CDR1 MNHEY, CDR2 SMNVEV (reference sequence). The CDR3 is CASIPTGGVSYEQYF. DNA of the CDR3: TGTGCCAGCATCCCAACGGGAGGGGTCTCCTACGAGCAGTACTTC.

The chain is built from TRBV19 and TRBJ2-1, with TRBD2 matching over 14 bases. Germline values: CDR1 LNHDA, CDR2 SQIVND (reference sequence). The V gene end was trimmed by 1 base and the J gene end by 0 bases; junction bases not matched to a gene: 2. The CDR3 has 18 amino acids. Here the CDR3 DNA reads TGTGCCAGTAGTATAGTTGGACTAGCGGGAGGCTCCTACAATGAGCAGTTCTTC. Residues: CASSIVGLAGGSYNEQFF.

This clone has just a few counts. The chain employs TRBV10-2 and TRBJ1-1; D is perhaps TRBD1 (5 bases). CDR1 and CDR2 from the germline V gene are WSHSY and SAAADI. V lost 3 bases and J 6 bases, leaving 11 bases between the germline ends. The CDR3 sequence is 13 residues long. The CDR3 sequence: CASSDRAGSEAFF. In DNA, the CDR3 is TGCGCCAGCAGTGACAGGGCGGGATCTGAAGCTTTCTTT.

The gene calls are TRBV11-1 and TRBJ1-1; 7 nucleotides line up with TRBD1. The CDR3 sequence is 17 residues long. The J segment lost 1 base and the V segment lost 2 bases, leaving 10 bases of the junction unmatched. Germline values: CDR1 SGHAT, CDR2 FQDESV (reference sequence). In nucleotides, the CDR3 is TGTGCCAGCAGCTTAAAGGCGCTACAGGGGCCGAACACTGAAGCTTTCTTT. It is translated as CASSLKALQGPNTEAFF.

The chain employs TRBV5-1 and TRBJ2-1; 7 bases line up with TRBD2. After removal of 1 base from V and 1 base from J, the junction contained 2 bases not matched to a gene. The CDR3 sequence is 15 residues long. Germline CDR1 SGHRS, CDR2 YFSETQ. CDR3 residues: CASSLTSASYNEQFF. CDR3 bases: TGCGCCAGCAGCTTGACTAGCGCTTCCTACAATGAGCAGTTCTTC.

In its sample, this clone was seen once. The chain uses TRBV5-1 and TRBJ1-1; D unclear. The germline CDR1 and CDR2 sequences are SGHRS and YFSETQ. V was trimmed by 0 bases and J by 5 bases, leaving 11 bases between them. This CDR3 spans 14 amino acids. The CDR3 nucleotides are TGCGCCAGCAGCTTGGTGCAGGCCAATACTGAAGCTTTCTTT. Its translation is CASSLVQANTEAFF.

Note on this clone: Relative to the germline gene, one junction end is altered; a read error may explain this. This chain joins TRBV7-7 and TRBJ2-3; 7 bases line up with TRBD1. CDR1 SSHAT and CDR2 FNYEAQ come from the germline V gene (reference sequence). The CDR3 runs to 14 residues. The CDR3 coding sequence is TGTGCTAGCAGCCAGACAGGGAACACAGATACGCAGTATTTT. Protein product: CASSQTGNTDTQYF.

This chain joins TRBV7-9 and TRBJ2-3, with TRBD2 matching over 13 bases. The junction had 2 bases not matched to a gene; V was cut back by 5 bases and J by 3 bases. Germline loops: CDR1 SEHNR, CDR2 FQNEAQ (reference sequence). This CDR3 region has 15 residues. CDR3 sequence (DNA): TGTGCCAGCAGCCTACTAGCGGGAGGGACAGATACGCAGTATTTT. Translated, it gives CASSLLAGGTDTQYF.

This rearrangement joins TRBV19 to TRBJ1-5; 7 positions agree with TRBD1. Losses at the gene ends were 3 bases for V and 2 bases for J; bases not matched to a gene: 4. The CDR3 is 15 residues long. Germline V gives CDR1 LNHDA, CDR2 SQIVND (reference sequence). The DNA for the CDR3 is TGTGCCAGTAGTATTGAGGGGGCGGGCAATCAGCCCCAGCATTTT. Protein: CASSIEGAGNQPQHF.

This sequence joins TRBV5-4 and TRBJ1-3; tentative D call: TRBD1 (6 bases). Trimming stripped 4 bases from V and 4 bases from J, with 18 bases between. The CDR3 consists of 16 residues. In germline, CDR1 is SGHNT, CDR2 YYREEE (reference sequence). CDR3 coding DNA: TGTGCCAGCAGCCGGCAGGGGCCGTACTCCGGAAACACCATATATTTT. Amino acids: CASSRQGPYSGNTIYF.

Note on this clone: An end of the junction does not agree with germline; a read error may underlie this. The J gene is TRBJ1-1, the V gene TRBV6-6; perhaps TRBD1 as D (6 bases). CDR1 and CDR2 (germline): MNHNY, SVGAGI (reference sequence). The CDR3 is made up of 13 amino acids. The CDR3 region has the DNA TGTGCCACCAGTCAGGGGAGTGATACTGAAGCTTTCTTT. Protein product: CATSQGSDTEAFF.

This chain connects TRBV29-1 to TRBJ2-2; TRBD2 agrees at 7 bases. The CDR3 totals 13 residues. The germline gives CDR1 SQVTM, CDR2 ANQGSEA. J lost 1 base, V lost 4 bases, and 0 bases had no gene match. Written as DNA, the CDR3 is TGCAGCGTTGGGACTAGGAACACCGGGGAGCTGTTTTTT. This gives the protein CSVGTRNTGELFF.

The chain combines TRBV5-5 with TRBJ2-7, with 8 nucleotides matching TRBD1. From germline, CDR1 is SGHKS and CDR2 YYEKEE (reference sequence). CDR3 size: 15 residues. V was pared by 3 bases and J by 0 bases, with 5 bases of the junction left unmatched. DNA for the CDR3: TGTGCCAGCAGCTGGACAGGGCCCAACTCCTACGAGCAGTACTTC. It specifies CASSWTGPNSYEQYF.